Listed below are T cell receptor beta chains from one sample, sequenced in a study of OX40 agonist ivuxolimab in advanced cancers. Measured with immunoSEQ multiplex PCR; TCRdb has only the in-frame clones, and not every one. The sample holds 110,000 or so clones, 85% to 95% seen once. The input for sequencing was CD4+ or CD8+ T cells sorted from blood, taken in a trial of the OX40 agonist ivuxolimab. Every receptor here comes from an adult with an advanced solid tumor such as melanoma, head and neck, liver or kidney cancer. Each CDR3 is given with its conserved first and last residue. Each record gives: V gene, CDR3 length, J gene, clone size, D gene, CDR3 protein, CDR3 DNA. D genes are given only for firm matches. For some rows the clone size is stated as once, few or many, or as a class when expanded; others skip it.

TRBV2	15	TRBJ2-2	few	-	CASSSYRPNTGELFF	TGTGCCAGCAGTTCCTACCGACCGAACACCGGGGAGCTGTTTTTT
TRBV6-1	12	TRBJ1-4	-	-	CASVQGAAELFF	TGTGCCAGCGTACAGGGCGCTGCGGAACTGTTTTTT
TRBV10-1	12	TRBJ2-5	-	-	CATSTASGTQYF	TGCGCCACCTCGACTGCCTCAGGGACCCAGTACTTC
TRBV7-2	16	TRBJ2-1	-	TRBD2	CASRPTSGVSYNEQFF	TGTGCCAGCAGACCCACTAGCGGGGTCTCCTACAATGAGCAGTTCTTC
TRBV7-3	15	TRBJ2-3	-	TRBD1	CASSRTGGVTDTQYF	TGTGCCAGCAGCCGGACAGGGGGGGTCACAGATACGCAGTATTTT
TRBV30	13	TRBJ2-7	-	TRBD1	CAWSKGTGYEQYF	TGTGCCTGGAGTAAGGGGACAGGGTACGAGCAGTACTTC
TRBV7-6	14	TRBJ1-5	once	TRBD1	CASSSGTGTQPQHF	TGTGCCAGCAGCTCCGGGACAGGGACTCAGCCCCAGCATTTT
TRBV19	15	TRBJ2-1	-	-	CASSIDLGSLNEQFF	TGTGCCAGTAGTATAGATCTGGGGTCACTCAATGAGCAGTTCTTC
TRBV29-1	12	TRBJ1-2	once	TRBD1	CSVWGQGYGYTF	TGCAGCGTTTGGGGACAGGGCTATGGCTACACCTTC
TRBV6-6	11	TRBJ2-7	-	-	CASSYSGEQYF	TGTGCCAGCAGTTACTCGGGAGAGCAGTACTTC
TRBV19	15	TRBJ1-5	-	TRBD1	CASRDRGRGNQPQHF	TGTGCCAGCAGGGACAGGGGGCGCGGAAATCAGCCCCAGCATTTT
TRBV7-3	15	TRBJ2-5	-	TRBD2	CASSLTPSGMQTQYF	TGTGCCAGCAGCTTAACCCCTAGCGGCATGCAGACCCAGTACTTC
TRBV19	15	TRBJ1-5	once	TRBD1	CASSIDRASNQPQHF	TGTGCCAGTAGTATCGACAGGGCCAGCAATCAGCCCCAGCATTTT
TRBV5-4	17	TRBJ1-2	-	-	CASSLGFKTDANYGYTF	TGTGCCAGCAGCTTGGGGTTTAAGACAGATGCTAACTATGGCTACACCTTC
TRBV5-6	16	TRBJ2-7	-	TRBD1	CASSLAGQPTLYEQYF	TGTGCCAGCAGCTTGGCGGGACAGCCCACCCTTTACGAGCAGTACTTC
TRBV28	11	TRBJ1-4	-	-	CASSSRDKLFF	TGTGCCAGCAGTTCCCGGGACAAACTGTTTTTT
TRBV5-8	14	TRBJ1-6	-	-	CASSLFWNNSPLHF	TGTGCCAGCAGCTTGTTCTGGAATAATTCACCCCTCCACTTT
TRBV6-6	15	TRBJ1-1	-	-	CASSPGTALLTEAFF	TGTGCCAGCAGCCCAGGGACTGCCTTGTTGACTGAAGCTTTCTTT
TRBV19	15	TRBJ2-7	-	-	CATLHFDELLGKEYF	TGTGCCACACTCCACTTCGACGAGCTCCTCGGGAAGGAGTACTTC
TRBV5-1	15	TRBJ2-7	-	-	CASSLVAGASYEQYF	TGCGCCAGCAGCTTGGTTGCGGGGGCTTCCTACGAGCAGTACTTC
TRBV13	14	TRBJ1-1	-	TRBD1	CASSLALQGAPAFF	TGTGCCAGCAGCTTAGCCCTACAGGGGGCGCCAGCTTTCTTT
TRBV19	13	TRBJ1-2	-	-	CASSQPMGYGYTF	TGTGCCAGTAGTCAGCCGATGGGATATGGCTACACCTTC
TRBV2	14	TRBJ1-2	once	TRBD1	CASSEVGQGAGYTF	TGTGCCAGCAGTGAAGTGGGACAGGGGGCTGGCTACACCTTC
TRBV5-1	15	TRBJ2-3	-	-	CASSASGASTDTQYF	TGCGCCAGCAGCGCCTCCGGGGCTAGCACAGATACGCAGTATTTT
TRBV29-1	13	TRBJ1-1	-	-	CSVQGTKGTEAFF	TGCAGCGTCCAGGGGACAAAAGGGACTGAAGCTTTCTTT
TRBV5-1	14	TRBJ1-1	-	-	CASSLEPSGTEAFF	TGCGCCAGCAGCTTGGAACCTTCGGGCACTGAAGCTTTCTTT
TRBV5-8	15	TRBJ2-3	-	TRBD2	CASSLNGRVTDTQYF	TGTGCCAGCAGCTTAAACGGGAGGGTGACAGATACGCAGTATTTT
TRBV6-1	11	TRBJ2-1	-	-	CASSVASEQFF	TGTGCCAGCAGCGTGGCAAGTGAGCAGTTCTTC
TRBV7-3	14	TRBJ2-7	-	TRBD2	CASSDSGLAREQYF	TGTGCCAGCAGTGATAGCGGGCTGGCGCGGGAGCAGTACTTC
TRBV10-3	13	TRBJ2-1	-	-	CAISVATDNEQFF	TGTGCCATCAGTGTAGCGACCGACAATGAGCAGTTCTTC
TRBV5-4	14	TRBJ1-3	-	-	CASPGFGSGNTIYF	TGTGCCAGCCCTGGGTTTGGGAGTGGAAACACCATATATTTT
TRBV5-1	15	TRBJ2-1	-	TRBD2	CASRLTPGLASEQFF	TGCGCCAGCCGATTGACCCCGGGACTAGCGTCTGAGCAGTTCTTC
TRBV6-1	13	TRBJ1-1	-	-	CASSDHLNTEAFF	TGTGCCAGCAGTGACCACCTCAACACTGAAGCTTTCTTT
TRBV11-3	13	TRBJ2-1	-	-	CASSFRGNNEQFF	TGTGCCAGCAGCTTTCGGGGGAACAATGAGCAGTTCTTC
TRBV30	12	TRBJ1-3	-	-	CAWTGSGNTIYF	TGTGCCTGGACAGGGTCTGGAAACACCATATATTTT
TRBV29-1	14	TRBJ2-7	-	TRBD2	CSVCVHGGSYEQYF	TGCAGCGTTTGTGTTCACGGCGGGAGTTACGAGCAGTACTTC
TRBV6-5	13	TRBJ1-5	-	-	CASSEDGLRAQHF	TGTGCCAGCAGCGAAGACGGACTCAGGGCCCAGCATTTT
TRBV5-4	13	TRBJ2-6	-	-	CASSLAGANVLTF	TGTGCCAGCAGCTTGGCTGGGGCCAACGTCCTGACTTTC
TRBV5-4	18	TRBJ2-5	-	TRBD2	CASRAPGLAGGPQETQYF	TGTGCCAGCAGGGCGCCGGGACTAGCGGGGGGACCTCAAGAGACCCAGTACTTC
TRBV9	14	TRBJ2-7	-	-	CASSISWQGGEQYF	TGTGCCAGCAGCATAAGTTGGCAGGGTGGCGAGCAGTACTTC
TRBV2	13	TRBJ2-3	-	TRBD1	CASRGTGVDTQYF	TGTGCCAGCAGGGGGACAGGGGTAGATACGCAGTATTTT
TRBV28	15	TRBJ2-7	-	TRBD1	CASSLRTGGAYEQYF	TGTGCCAGCAGCCTCAGGACAGGGGGTGCCTACGAGCAGTACTTC
TRBV11-3	15	TRBJ1-2	-	TRBD1	CASSERTGYAYGYTF	TGTGCCAGCAGCGAACGGACAGGGTATGCCTATGGCTACACCTTC
TRBV19	14	TRBJ2-5	-	-	CASSKPGLGETQYF	TGTGCCAGTAGTAAACCCGGGTTAGGGGAGACCCAGTACTTC
TRBV6-6	12	TRBJ2-7	-	-	CASSTGVYEQYF	TGTGCCAGCTCGACTGGCGTCTACGAGCAGTACTTC
TRBV23-1	15	TRBJ2-5	-	-	CASSQHLVIQETQYF	TGCGCCAGCAGTCAACATCTGGTTATTCAAGAGACCCAGTACTTC
TRBV7-8	14	TRBJ2-5	-	TRBD1	CASSYGTGQETQYF	TGTGCCAGCAGCTATGGGACAGGACAAGAGACCCAGTACTTC
TRBV6-5	14	TRBJ1-4	-	-	CASSYSTLNEKLFF	TGTGCCAGCAGTTACTCGACACTTAATGAAAAACTGTTTTTT